One sample yielded the 32 T cell receptor beta chains listed below, sequenced in a study of cytomegalovirus exposure and HLA in healthy donors. The PCR made use of 60 Vbeta and 13 Jbeta primers. TCRdb keeps only in-frame clones here, not all; method: immunoSEQ multiplex PCR. This table has some 130,000 clones, roughly 9% appearing once. Sequenced sample: PBMCs. The source of these receptors is a woman aged 40 to 49 in good health and CMV-seropositive.

Only a few counts were recorded for this clone. Here the CDR3 DNA reads TGCGCCAGCAGCCGGACCGGGACAGGGGGCACTGAAAAACTGTTTTTT. Its protein is CASSRTGTGGTEKLFF. The chain uses TRBV4-1 and TRBJ1-4, with 12 nucleotides matching TRBD1. V was clipped by 4 bases and J by 7 bases; unmatched bases: 7. The CDR3 is 16 amino acids. CDR1 and CDR2 (germline): MGHRA, YSYEKL.

J is TRBJ1-2 and V is TRBV9; possible D gene TRBD1, 5 bases. V shed 3 bases and J shed 4 bases, with 13 bases lying between them. This CDR3 is built from 14 residues. Germline-derived CDR1 and CDR2 are SGDLS and YYNGEE. In DNA, the CDR3 is TGTGCCAGCAGCGAGACGGGGACTCCCTATGGCTACACCTTC. This encodes CASSETGTPYGYTF.

Regarding this clone: This likely reflects a read error, since a far larger clone is one base away. This CDR3 is also generated by other DNA sequences in the sample. This sequence joins TRBV27 and TRBJ1-2; D remains unclear. CDR3 length equals 13 residues. The germline CDR1 and CDR2 sequences are MNHEY and SMNVEV (reference sequence). V lost 6 bases and J 6 bases, leaving 14 bases between the germline ends. This CDR3 is CASSRMGGNGYTF. CDR3 DNA sequence: TGTGCCAGCAGCCGAATGGGAGGCAATGGCTACACCTTC.

This chain connects TRBV19 to TRBJ1-2; no firm D call. V was shortened by 3 bases and J by 6 bases, with 14 bases between the two germline ends. CDR1 and CDR2 (germline): LNHDA, SQIVND (reference sequence). This CDR3 has 14 residues. CDR3: CASSMVPPLHGYTF. The CDR3 nucleotides are TGTGCCAGTAGTATGGTACCACCACTTCATGGCTACACCTTC.

This clone has a handful of counts. Mismatch with germline at one junction end may stem from a read error. The gene calls are TRBV6-1 and TRBJ2-5; 7 nucleotides line up with TRBD1. The CDR3 spans 15 residues. Germline CDR1 MNHNS, CDR2 SASEGT. The CDR3 DNA is TGTGCCAGCAGCGAAGACAGGGAGTACCAAGAGACCCAGTACTTC. This encodes CASSEDREYQETQYF.

The rearrangement joins TRBV29-1 to TRBJ2-2, with D tentatively TRBD2 (7 bases). CDR1 and CDR2 (germline): SQVTM, ANQGSEA. The length of the CDR3 is 15 residues. V was cut by 7 bases and J by 0 bases, with 15 bases left in between. The CDR3 bases are TGCAGCGCTACCCGGGGGGCCTCGAACACCGGGGAGCTGTTTTTT. Translating it yields CSATRGASNTGELFF.

J is TRBJ1-2 and V is TRBV7-8, with a tentative D call TRBD1 (5 bases). The CDR3 is 16 amino acids. Per the germline V gene, CDR1 is SGHVS and CDR2 is FQNEAQ. V was cut by 1 base and J by 1 base, with 13 bases left in between. CDR3 DNA sequence: TGTGCCAGCAGCTTAGGGGTGGCGGGGCTTAACTATGGCTACACCTTC. Translating gives CASSLGVAGLNYGYTF.

V and J are TRBV27 and TRBJ2-4, with 16 positions matching TRBD2. The CDR3 runs to 17 residues. Germline CDR1 is MNHEY and CDR2 is SMNVEV (reference sequence). The V and J ends lost 3 bases and 7 bases, in that order; junction bases with no gene match: 6. The CDR3 reads CASSFSGLAGGHNIQYF. For the CDR3, the DNA is TGTGCCAGCAGTTTTTCGGGACTAGCGGGGGGGCATAACATTCAGTACTTC.

This clone was detected only a few times. The chain uses TRBV9 and TRBJ1-1; possible D gene TRBD1, 6 bases. This CDR3 is built from 14 residues. Germline V gene sequence: CDR1 SGDLS, CDR2 YYNGEE. V was shortened by 4 bases and J by 4 bases, with 14 bases between the two germline ends. Written as DNA, the CDR3 is TGTGCCAGCAGCACCGGGACATTCGGCACTGAAGCTTTCTTT. Translating gives CASSTGTFGTEAFF. The complete variable domain, with remaining parts taken from reference TRBV9 and TRBJ1-1, reads DSGVTQTPKHLITATGQRVTLRCSPRSGDLSVYWYQQSLDQGLQFLIQYYNGEERAKGNILERFSAQQFPDLHSELNLSSLELGDSALYFCASSTGTFGTEAFFGQGTRLTVV.

Only a few counts were recorded for this clone. The chain joins TRBV5-5 to TRBJ1-5; 7 bases map to TRBD1. Germline V gene data show CDR1 as SGHKS and CDR2 as YYEKEE (reference sequence). Unmatched junction bases numbered 5, after V lost 3 bases and J lost 5 bases. CDR3 size: 14 residues. CDR3 in DNA: TGTGCCAGCAGCTCCGACAGGGAATATCAGCCCCAGCATTTT. Amino acids: CASSSDREYQPQHF.

This clone was recorded a few times. The chain has TRBV19 and TRBJ2-7; 8 nucleotides align to TRBD1. The germline gives CDR1 LNHDA, CDR2 SQIVND (reference sequence). The trim removed 6 bases at V and 5 bases at J, leaving 12 bases unmatched. CDR3 length: 15 amino acids. CDR3 DNA: TGTGCCAGTAGCCTTACAGGGGGAAGAGGGAACGAGCAGTACTTC. This sequence encodes CASSLTGGRGNEQYF.

CDR3 sequence (DNA): TGTGCCAGCAGGGAAGGGGGGGATGGCTACACCTTC. Its translation is CASREGGDGYTF. The V call is TRBV6-6, the J call TRBJ1-2, with a tentative D call TRBD1 (6 bases). This CDR3 contains 12 residues. The V gene lost 6 bases and the J gene lost 6 bases, with 11 bases spanning the gap. The germline gives CDR1 MNHNY, CDR2 SVGAGI (reference sequence).

This clone was detected a few times. The V gene is TRBV19, the J gene TRBJ1-2; D gene uncertain. The CDR3 covers 12 residues. From germline, CDR1 is LNHDA and CDR2 SQIVND (reference sequence). V lost 0 bases and J 5 bases, leaving 4 bases between the germline ends. For the CDR3, the DNA is TGTGCCAGTAGTATAGAGGAGTATGGCTACACCTTC. Its protein is CASSIEEYGYTF.

This clone was picked up a small number of times. This rearrangement joins TRBV14 to TRBJ2-7, with D unclear. V shed 0 bases and J shed 3 bases, with 6 bases lying between them. This CDR3 is 13 amino acids long. Per germline, CDR1 SGHDN and CDR2 FVKESK. For the CDR3, the DNA is TGTGCCAGCAGCCAAGATATCCGCTACGAGCAGTACTTC. This translates into CASSQDIRYEQYF.

This clone was recorded a few times. The chain joins TRBV4-1 to TRBJ1-1; no clear D. The V gene lost 1 base and the J gene lost 3 bases, with 6 bases spanning the gap. Germline-derived CDR1 and CDR2 are MGHRA and YSYEKL. CDR3 length: 13 residues. CDR3 bases: TGCGCCAGCAGCCAAGGGCAGTACACTGAAGCTTTCTTT. Translation: CASSQGQYTEAFF.

This clone has only a few counts. The V call is TRBV9, the J call TRBJ2-7; D may be TRBD1 (5 bases). Germline loops: CDR1 SGDLS, CDR2 YYNGEE. CDR3 length: 14 residues. V was clipped by 0 bases and J by 5 bases, with 12 bases between them. CDR3 nucleotides: TGTGCCAGCAGCGTAGGAACAGGAGAGGACGAGCAGTACTTC. The encoded protein is CASSVGTGEDEQYF.

Only a few counts were recorded for this clone. CDR3 nucleotide sequence: TGTGCCAGCTCACCAGGGCCGGGGAAGATTTCACCCCTCCACTTT. It is translated as CASSPGPGKISPLHF. The chain joins TRBV18 to TRBJ1-6; D not certain. The CDR3 is 15 amino acids. V lost 2 bases and J 9 bases, leaving 14 bases between the germline ends. Germline loops: CDR1 KGHSH, CDR2 LQKENI. Variable domain in full (rest from reference TRBV18 and TRBJ1-6): NAGVMQNPRHLVRRRGQEARLRCSPMKGHSHVYWYRQLPEEGLKFMVYLQKENIIDESGMPKERFSAEFPKEGPSILRIQQVVRGDSAAYFCASSPGPGKISPLHFGNGTRLTVT.

This clone was seen a handful of times. The chain joins TRBV6-1 to TRBJ2-2; D remains ambiguous. Germline CDR1 reads MNHNS; CDR2 reads SASEGT. Trimming stripped 2 bases from V and 0 bases from J, with 13 bases between. The CDR3 is 17 residues long. The CDR3 loop reads CASSEWSPGPNTGELFF. The CDR3 DNA reads as TGTGCCAGCAGTGAATGGTCGCCCGGTCCGAACACCGGGGAGCTGTTTTTT.

V usage is TRBV7-2 and J usage is TRBJ2-1; D perhaps matches TRBD1 (6 bases). Per the germline V gene, CDR1 is SGHTA and CDR2 is FQGNSA. V lost 2 bases to trimming and J lost 8 bases, with 10 bases between them. There are 13 residues in the CDR3. Here the CDR3 DNA reads TGTGCCAGCAGCTTAAGGGGGAGCGATGAGCAGTTCTTC. It specifies CASSLRGSDEQFF. Filled out from reference TRBV7-2 and TRBJ2-1, the complete variable domain reads GAGVSQSPSNKVTEKGKDVELRCDPISGHTALYWYRQSLGQGLEFLIYFQGNSAPDKSGLPSDRFSAERTGGSVSTLTIQRTQQEDSAVYLCASSLRGSDEQFFGPGTRLTVL.

The chain links TRBV18 to TRBJ2-7, with 10 bases fitting TRBD2. CDR1 and CDR2 (germline): KGHSH, LQKENI. CDR3 length equals 15 residues. The J segment lost 6 bases and the V segment lost 1 base, leaving 6 bases of the junction unmatched. This chain's CDR3 is CASSPRTSGVSEQYF. As DNA, the CDR3 is TGTGCCAGCTCACCACGAACTAGCGGGGTAAGCGAGCAGTACTTC.

This clone has a handful of counts. The chain uses TRBV6-1 and TRBJ2-2, with D maybe TRBD2 (6 bases). Germline CDR1 is MNHNS and CDR2 is SASEGT. This CDR3 comprises 17 residues. The V gene lost 3 bases and the J gene lost 2 bases, with 16 bases spanning the gap. The CDR3 protein is CASSDSPGSTNTGELFF. The CDR3 DNA reads as TGTGCCAGCAGTGATTCCCCCGGGAGTACTAACACCGGGGAGCTGTTTTTT.

This chain joins TRBV29-1 and TRBJ2-7; 9 nucleotides agree with TRBD1. The V segment lost 7 bases and the J segment 3 bases; nucleotides outside the gene matches: 7. The germline V gene has CDR1 SQVTM and CDR2 ANQGSEA. The CDR3 contains 13 residues. The CDR3 nucleotides read TGCAGCGCCGGACAGGGGCCAAGCTACGAGCAGTACTTC. It yields the protein CSAGQGPSYEQYF.

This clone was counted between two and nine times. V usage is TRBV6-4 and J usage is TRBJ1-5, with D hard to call. The CDR3 has 13 residues. V was clipped by 4 bases and J by 15 bases, with 19 bases between them. Germline V gene lookup returns CDR1 MRHNA and CDR2 SNTAGT. CDR3 loop: CASSAGRLPGMHF. Written as DNA, the CDR3 is TGTGCCAGCAGTGCCGGGCGACTCCCCGGGATGCATTTT.

The chain employs TRBV7-3 and TRBJ2-3; perhaps TRBD1 as D (6 bases). There are 13 residues in the CDR3. Trimming took off 6 bases at V and 8 bases at J, with 15 bases between the two ends. The germline CDR1 and CDR2 sequences are SGHTA and FQGTGA. This CDR3 is CASSIGGVGTQYF. The CDR3 DNA is TGTGCCAGCAGTATAGGGGGAGTCGGTACGCAGTATTTT.

This clone was found a few times. CDR3 coding DNA: TGTGCCAGCAGCCGAAGCAGGGAGGGAAGGAGCTCTGGAAACACCATATATTTT. Translating gives CASSRSREGRSSGNTIYF. The V gene is TRBV11-2, the J gene TRBJ1-3; maybe TRBD1 (5 bases). The ends were cut back, 5 bases at V and 0 bases at J, with 20 bases in the middle. Germline assignment: CDR1 SGHAT and CDR2 FQNNGV. This CDR3 has 18 amino acids.

J is TRBJ2-7 and V is TRBV5-4, with D perhaps matching TRBD1 (6 bases). The germline gives CDR1 SGHNT, CDR2 YYREEE (reference sequence). Trimming shortened V by 4 bases and J by 5 bases, and 13 bases separated the two germline ends. CDR3 length: 13 residues. The CDR3, as DNA: TGTGCCAGCAGCCGTAAGGCAGGGGACGAGCAGTACTTC. Protein sequence: CASSRKAGDEQYF.

This clone has more than one count but fewer than ten. This chain connects TRBV10-3 to TRBJ1-4, with D hard to call. V lost 3 bases and J lost 8, with 7 bases in between. The V gene's germline CDR1 is ENHRY and CDR2 SYGVKD. This CDR3 is 12 amino acids long. The CDR3 loop reads CAISDFGEKLFF. The CDR3 DNA sequence: TGTGCCATCAGTGACTTTGGCGAAAAACTGTTTTTT.

This clone has just a few counts. The rearrangement uses TRBV5-1 and TRBJ1-2, with 7 bases lining up with TRBD1. The germline V gene has CDR1 SGHRS and CDR2 YFSETQ. The CDR3 length is 16 residues. Germline trimming cut 0 bases from V and 0 bases from J; bases unmatched to any gene: 5. Written as DNA, the CDR3 is TGCGCCAGCAGCTTGGATCCGGGACAGTCTAACTATGGCTACACCTTC. It yields the protein CASSLDPGQSNYGYTF. The whole variable domain, filled in from reference TRBV5-1 and TRBJ1-2, reads KAGVTQTPRYLIKTRGQQVTLSCSPISGHRSVSWYQQTPGQGLQFLFEYFSETQRNKGNFPGRFSGRQFSNSRSEMNVSTLELGDSALYLCASSLDPGQSNYGYTFGSGTRLTVV.

The chain couples TRBV2 to TRBJ1-3; tentative D call: TRBD1 (6 bases). The CDR3 is 15 residues long. V was trimmed by 7 bases and J by 8 bases, leaving 21 bases between them. CDR1 and CDR2 (germline): SNHLY, FYNNEI. The CDR3 DNA follows: TGTGCCAGCACAAGATCGAAGGACAGCCCTTACACCATATATTTT. Translated, it gives CASTRSKDSPYTIYF.

This clone has only a few counts. The chain carries TRBV5-1 and TRBJ2-5, with a tentative D call TRBD2 (6 bases). Per germline, CDR1 SGHRS and CDR2 YFSETQ. The V end lost 0 bases, the J end lost 7 bases, and 19 bases lay between the germline ends. The CDR3 runs to 16 residues. CDR3 coding DNA: TGCGCCAGCAGCTTGGATCCCCCGGGGGTCTCACGGACCCAGTACTTC. Its protein product is CASSLDPPGVSRTQYF.

This chain joins TRBV7-6 and TRBJ2-2; D possibly corresponds to TRBD1 (6 bases). CDR1 is SGHVS, CDR2 FNYEAQ, per germline. Trimming shortened V by 5 bases and J by 1 base, and 17 bases separated the two germline ends. The CDR3 consists of 17 residues. Here the CDR3 reads CASSPMRTEENTGELFF. Written as DNA, the CDR3 is TGTGCCAGCAGCCCCATGCGGACAGAAGAGAACACCGGGGAGCTGTTTTTT.

This sequence joins TRBV5-4 and TRBJ1-2, with D unresolved. Germline V gene sequence: CDR1 SGHNT, CDR2 YYREEE (reference sequence). CDR3 length equals 13 residues. V shed 5 bases and J shed 6 bases, with 14 bases lying between them. This CDR3 is CASRPGYGDGYTF. DNA of the CDR3: TGTGCCAGCAGACCGGGATACGGGGATGGCTACACCTTC. Full variable domain (outside the CDR3, taken from reference TRBV5-4 and TRBJ1-2): ETGVTQSPTHLIKTRGQQVTLRCSSQSGHNTVSWYQQALGQGPQFIFQYYREEENGRGNFPPRFSGLQFPNYSSELNVNALELDDSALYLCASRPGYGDGYTFGSGTRLTVV.